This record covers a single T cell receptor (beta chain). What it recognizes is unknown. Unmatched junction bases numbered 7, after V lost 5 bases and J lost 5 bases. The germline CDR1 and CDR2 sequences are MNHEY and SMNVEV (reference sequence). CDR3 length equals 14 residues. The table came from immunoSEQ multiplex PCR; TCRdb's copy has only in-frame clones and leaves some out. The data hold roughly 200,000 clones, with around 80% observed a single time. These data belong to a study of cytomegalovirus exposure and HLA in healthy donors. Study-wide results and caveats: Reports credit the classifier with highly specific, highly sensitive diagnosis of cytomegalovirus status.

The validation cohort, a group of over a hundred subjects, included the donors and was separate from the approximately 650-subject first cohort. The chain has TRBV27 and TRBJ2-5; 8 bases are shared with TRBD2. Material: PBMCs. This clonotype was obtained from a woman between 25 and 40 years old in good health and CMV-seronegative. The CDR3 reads CASSSGSGMETQYF. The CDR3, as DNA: TGTGCCAGCAGTAGCGGGAGCGGCATGGAGACCCAGTACTTC.